Sequencing of this T cell receptor beta chain was carried out in a study of blood T cell repertoires in COVID-19. Study context: Acute and convalescent COVID-19 specimens originated in the United States, Italy and Spain. The analysed material was cDNA or gDNA that came from T cells, B-cell-depleted T cells, or PBMCs.

CDR1 and CDR2 from the germline V gene are SGHVS and FQNEAQ. This CDR3 spans 14 amino acids. V dropped 1 base and J dropped 2 bases, with 9 bases sitting between them. The data were produced by immunoSEQ multiplex PCR, yet TCRdb's version contains in-frame clones alone and is incomplete. Of about 42,000 clones listed, 80% to 90% were seen once; the top ten hold more than 7.5%. The sequence came from a man aged 30-40 years with active or convalescent COVID-19. The chain employs TRBV7-8 and TRBJ2-7, with D maybe TRBD2 (6 bases). Sequenced: peripheral blood. The CDR3 DNA sequence: TGTGCCAGCAGCTTAGGTGGGGGGACCTACGAGCAGTACGTC. Protein product: CASSLGGGTYEQYV.